These T cell receptor beta chains were read from a single sample in a study of post-analysis software for immune sequencing data. MiXCR, applied by TCRdb to the PCR reads, yields one record per CDR3 protein. The table lists 450,000 to 650,000 distinct CDR3 sequences, roughly two fifths of them singletons. What was sequenced was blood. These receptors were obtained from a girl aged 10 to 17 with multiple sclerosis. CDR3s include the opening cysteine and the closing phenylalanine or tryptophan. The order of the fields is D gene, clone size, CDR3 length, V gene, J gene, CDR3 protein, CDR3 DNA. A D gene is named only where the DNA matches it firmly. Not all rows give a size; the values are once, few, many and, for expanded clones, a class.

TRBD1	.	14	TRBV12-3/TRBV12-4	TRBJ2-7	CASSLRDRDGEQYF	TGTGCCAGCAGTTTAAGGGACAGGGACGGCGAGCAGTACTTC
.	.	13	TRBV12-3/TRBV12-4	TRBJ2-3	CASSGWSADTEYF	TGTGCCAGCAGTGGCTGGAGCGCAGATACGGAATATTTT
.	.	14	TRBV7-2	TRBJ1-2	CASSFGPGDYGYTF	.
TRBD1	.	15	TRBV3-1	TRBJ1-5	CASSHGTVPNQPQHF	TGTGCCAGCAGCCATGGGACAGTCCCAAATCAGCCCCAGCATTTT
.	.	15	TRBV6-5	TRBJ1-4	CASSYSAGSNEKLFF	TGTGCCAGCAGTTACTCGGCAGGGTCAAATGAAAAACTGTTTTTT
.	few	14	TRBV7-2	TRBJ2-5	CASSTTRGEETQYF	TGTGCCAGCAGCACCACGAGGGGGGAAGAGACCCAGTACTTC
.	.	15	TRBV5-6	TRBJ1-2	CASSLPRETHYGYTF	TGTGCCAGCAGCTTGCCTCGTGAAACTCACTATGGCTACACCTTC
.	.	13	TRBV27	TRBJ2-1	CASPRGKGDEQFF	TGTGCCAGCCCAAGGGGGAAGGGGGATGAGCAGTTCTTC
.	once	15	TRBV7-9	TRBJ1-1	CASSLRSRGDTEAFF	TGTGCCAGCAGCTTACGTTCTAGGGGCGACACTGAAGCTTTCTTT
.	.	12	TRBV20-1	TRBJ2-5	CSARDWPATQYF	TGCAGTGCTAGAGATTGGCCGGCGACCCAGTACTTC
.	.	16	TRBV7-9	TRBJ2-4	CASSTGGGLAKNIQYF	TGTGCCAGCAGCACAGGAGGGGGACTAGCCAAAAACATTCAGTACTTC
TRBD1	.	16	TRBV5-1	TRBJ2-5	CASSRSGTGGMGTQYF	TGCGCCAGCAGCCGTTCCGGGACAGGGGGTATGGGGACCCAGTACTTC
TRBD1	.	15	TRBV15	TRBJ2-7	CATSRAGTGSYEQYF	TGTGCCACCAGCAGAGCGGGGACAGGGTCCTACGAGCAGTACTTC
.	once	14	TRBV29-1	TRBJ2-1	CSVDWTSTYNEQFF	TGCAGCGTTGATTGGACAAGTACCTACAATGAGCAGTTCTTC
TRBD1	.	14	TRBV5-1	TRBJ2-1	CASSSRGTVNEQFF	TGCGCCAGCAGCTCTAGGGGGACAGTGAATGAGCAGTTCTTC
.	.	15	TRBV7-3	TRBJ2-5	CASSLTWQDQETQYF	TGTGCCAGCAGCTTAACTTGGCAAGACCAAGAGACCCAGTACTTC
.	few	11	TRBV12-3/TRBV12-4	TRBJ2-3	CASSPSDTQYF	TGTGCCAGCAGTCCGAGCGATACGCAGTATTTT
TRBD2	.	14	TRBV3-1	TRBJ2-3	CASSQASGHDTQYF	TGTGCCAGCAGCCAAGCTAGCGGCCACGATACGCAGTATTTT
.	few	15	TRBV6-5	TRBJ1-2	CASSYTIFGGKGYTF	TGTGCCAGCAGTTACACCATTTTTGGGGGAAAAGGCTACACCTTC
.	.	16	TRBV20-1	TRBJ2-5	CSAPRAQGKFGETQYF	TGCAGTGCCCCGAGGGCGCAGGGAAAATTTGGAGAGACCCAGTACTTC
TRBD2	.	15	TRBV6-1	TRBJ2-3	CASSDGLAGDGTQYF	TGTGCCAGCAGTGACGGACTAGCGGGAGACGGTACGCAGTATTTT
.	.	14	TRBV7-9	TRBJ2-5	CASSSRLVQETQYF	TGTGCCAGCAGCTCCAGACTAGTACAAGAGACCCAGTACTTC
.	.	15	TRBV27	TRBJ2-7	CASRRSGRDYYEQYF	TGTGCCAGCAGGAGGTCGGGGCGGGATTACTACGAGCAGTACTTC
TRBD1	.	18	TRBV12-3/TRBV12-4	TRBJ1-4	CASSQGSGHLSTGEKLFF	TGTGCCAGCAGTCAGGGGTCGGGACACCTGTCGACAGGGGAAAAACTGTTTTTT
.	.	16	TRBV5-1	TRBJ1-2	CASSPEYYSPFYGYTF	TGCGCCAGCAGCCCCGAATACTACTCGCCCTTCTATGGCTACACCTTC
TRBD2	.	15	TRBV6-4	TRBJ2-1	CASSARTSGGNGQFF	TGTGCCAGCAGCGCCCGGACTAGCGGGGGGAATGGGCAGTTCTTC
.	.	14	TRBV2	TRBJ2-7	CASRGLVVGTEQYF	TGTGCCAGCAGGGGCCTCGTCGTGGGGACCGAGCAGTACTTC
.	.	14	TRBV7-3	TRBJ1-4	CASSLGPGSENLFF	TGCGCCAGCAGCTTAGGCCCGGGAAGCGAAAACCTGTTTTTT
TRBD1	.	16	TRBV5-1	TRBJ1-1	CASSVDPGGLGTEAFF	TGCGCCAGCAGCGTGGATCCAGGGGGCCTGGGAACTGAAGCTTTCTTT
TRBD1	.	15	TRBV6-5	TRBJ2-3	CASSYEGTGTDTQYF	TGTGCCAGCAGTTACGAAGGGACAGGGACAGATACGCAGTATTTT
.	few	13	TRBV20-1	TRBJ2-7	CSAMEGSDYEQYF	TGCAGTGCTATGGAGGGTAGTGACTACGAGCAGTACTTC
.	.	12	TRBV7-2	TRBJ2-5	CASSLGLQTQYF	TGTGCCAGCAGCTTAGGCCTACAGACCCAGTACTTC
TRBD1	.	14	TRBV12-3/TRBV12-4	TRBJ1-1	CASTLGQVPTEAFF	TGTGCCAGCACCCTCGGACAGGTCCCCACCGAAGCTTTCTTT
.	.	11	TRBV28	TRBJ1-2	CASSSREGYTF	TGTGCCAGCAGTTCTAGGGAAGGCTACACCTTC
.	once	13	TRBV20-1	TRBJ2-5	CSARDPREETQCF	TGCAGTGCTAGAGATCCCAGGGAAGAGACCCAGTGCTTC
.	few	14	TRBV7-9	TRBJ2-7	CASSLPDLIYEQYF	TGTGCCAGCAGCCTCCCGGACTTGATCTACGAGCAGTACTTC
.	.	13	TRBV29-1	TRBJ1-2	CSVAGSFRDGYTF	TGCAGCGTTGCAGGGTCCTTTCGAGACGGCTACACCTTC
TRBD1	.	13	TRBV29-1	TRBJ2-3	CSTGQGDGDTQYF	TGCAGCACGGGACAGGGGGATGGTGATACGCAGTATTTT
TRBD2	few	17	TRBV12-3/TRBV12-4	TRBJ2-5	CASARDTGGLAGETQYF	TGTGCCAGCGCAAGAGATACCGGGGGACTAGCGGGCGAGACCCAGTACTTC
TRBD2	.	17	TRBV4-2	TRBJ2-1	CASSQGLASGGANEQFF	TGTGCCAGCAGCCAGGGCCTAGCTAGCGGGGGGGCCAATGAGCAGTTCTTC
TRBD1	.	14	TRBV20-1	TRBJ2-1	CSASDRGQVNEQFF	TGCAGTGCTTCCGACAGGGGCCAGGTTAATGAGCAGTTCTTC
.	few	16	TRBV2	TRBJ2-1	CASSENRGSSYNEQFF	TGTGCCAGCAGTGAAAATCGAGGGAGCTCCTACAATGAGCAGTTCTTC
.	.	16	TRBV20-1	TRBJ2-5	CSARDVRRGSQETQYF	TGCAGTGCTAGAGATGTACGCCGGGGAAGCCAAGAGACCCAGTACTTC
.	.	16	TRBV7-2	TRBJ2-4	CASSLKHSIAKNIQYF	TGTGCCAGCAGCCTAAAGCACAGCATAGCCAAAAACATTCAGTACTTC
.	many	14	TRBV12-3/TRBV12-4	TRBJ1-2	CASSLARANYGYTF	TGTGCCAGCAGTTTAGCTCGGGCTAACTATGGCTACACCTTC
.	few	14	TRBV4-2	TRBJ2-1	CASSQDNSYNEQFF	TGTGCCAGCAGCCAAGATAATAGTTACAATGAGCAGTTCTTC
TRBD1	few	17	TRBV5-1	TRBJ2-7	CASSFPRQGIRSYEQYF	TGCGCCAGCAGCTTCCCCCGACAGGGTATTCGCTCCTACGAGCAGTACTTC
.	.	13	TRBV10-3	TRBJ1-2	CAISGDTAYGYTF	TGTGCCATCAGTGGGGACACAGCGTATGGCTACACCTTC
.	.	17	TRBV5-1	TRBJ2-6	CASSLVKVASGANVLTF	TGCGCCAGCAGCTTGGTTAAGGTTGCCTCTGGGGCCAACGTCCTGACTTTC
.	few	13	TRBV7-9	TRBJ2-5	CASSPPSKETQYF	TGTGCCAGCAGCCCCCCAAGCAAAGAGACCCAGTACTTC